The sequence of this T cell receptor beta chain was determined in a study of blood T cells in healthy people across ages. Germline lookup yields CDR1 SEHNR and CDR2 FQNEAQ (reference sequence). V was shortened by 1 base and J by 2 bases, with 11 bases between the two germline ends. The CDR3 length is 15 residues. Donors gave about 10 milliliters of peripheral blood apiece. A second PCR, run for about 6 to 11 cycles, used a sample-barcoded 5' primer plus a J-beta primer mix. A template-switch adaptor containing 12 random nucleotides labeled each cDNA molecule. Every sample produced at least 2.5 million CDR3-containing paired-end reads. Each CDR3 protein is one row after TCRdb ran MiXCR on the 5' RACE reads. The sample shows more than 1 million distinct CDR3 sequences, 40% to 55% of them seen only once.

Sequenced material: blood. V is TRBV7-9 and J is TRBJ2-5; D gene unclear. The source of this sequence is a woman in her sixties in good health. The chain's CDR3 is CASSLGALRQETQYF. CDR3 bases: TGTGCCAGCAGCTTAGGAGCCTTGCGTCAAGAGACCCAGTACTTC.